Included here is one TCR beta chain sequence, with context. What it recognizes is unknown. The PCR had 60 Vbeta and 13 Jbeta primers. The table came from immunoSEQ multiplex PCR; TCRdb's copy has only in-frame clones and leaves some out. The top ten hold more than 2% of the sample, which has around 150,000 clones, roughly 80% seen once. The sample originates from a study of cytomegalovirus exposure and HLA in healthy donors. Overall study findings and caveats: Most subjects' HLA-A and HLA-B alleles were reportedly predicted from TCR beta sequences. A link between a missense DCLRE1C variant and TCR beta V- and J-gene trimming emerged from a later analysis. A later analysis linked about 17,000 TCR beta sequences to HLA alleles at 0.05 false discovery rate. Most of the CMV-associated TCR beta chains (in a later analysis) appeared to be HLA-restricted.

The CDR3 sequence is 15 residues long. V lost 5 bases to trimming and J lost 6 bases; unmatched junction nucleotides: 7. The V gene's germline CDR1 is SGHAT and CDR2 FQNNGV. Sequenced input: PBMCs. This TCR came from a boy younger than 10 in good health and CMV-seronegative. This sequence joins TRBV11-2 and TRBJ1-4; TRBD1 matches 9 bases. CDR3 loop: CASSGGTGWDEKLFF. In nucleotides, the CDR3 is TGTGCCAGCAGCGGTGGGACAGGGTGGGATGAAAAACTGTTTTTT.